The clone carrying this T cell receptor beta chain was detected a few times. In germline, CDR1 is MNHEY, CDR2 SVGEGT. V was clipped by 1 base and J by 2 bases, with 10 bases between them. This CDR3 comprises 15 residues. Investigators prepared the TCR beta libraries by applying iRepertoire HTBI primers and Arm-PCR of CDR3 regions. TCRdb reprocessed the multiplex PCR reads via MiXCR and lists one record per CDR3 protein. The sample shows some 500,000 distinct CDR3 sequences, roughly 13% of them seen only once. Time point described: newly diagnosed GD, antithyroid drugs for less than 3 months. The TCR library was prepared using RNA isolated from PBMCs. This sample was included in a study of regulatory T cells in long-lasting Graves disease. These data also formed part of another study, on T cells in Graves' hyperthyroidism and ophthalmopathy. Per that paper: HTBI primers were employed in a first-round RT-PCR of the TCR CDR3.

This sequence was found in a man in his thirties or forties with Graves disease. Sequencing was performed on peripheral blood mononuclear cells (PBMCs), taken at new diagnosis, from a patient treated with antithyroid drugs. The chain recombines TRBV6-2 or TRBV6-3 with TRBJ2-3; the D is unclear. CDR3 residues: CASSYFRSPTDTQYF. The CDR3 nucleotides are TGTGCCAGCAGTTACTTTCGGAGCCCCACAGATACGCAGTATTTT.